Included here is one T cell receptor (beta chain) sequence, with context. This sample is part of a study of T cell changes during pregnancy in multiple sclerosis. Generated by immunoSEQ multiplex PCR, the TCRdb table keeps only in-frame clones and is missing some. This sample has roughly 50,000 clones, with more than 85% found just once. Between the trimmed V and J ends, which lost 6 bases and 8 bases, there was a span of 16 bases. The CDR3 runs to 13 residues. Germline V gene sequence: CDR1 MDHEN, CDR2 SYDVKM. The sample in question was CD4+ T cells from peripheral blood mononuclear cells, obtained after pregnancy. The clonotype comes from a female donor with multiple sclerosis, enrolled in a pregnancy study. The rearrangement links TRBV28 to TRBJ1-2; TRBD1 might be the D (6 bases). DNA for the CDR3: TGTGCCAGCAGGGACGGGACATTAGGGGGCTACACCTTC. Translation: CASRDGTLGGYTF.